Reported below is one TCR beta chain. TCRdb keeps only in-frame clones here, not all; method: immunoSEQ multiplex PCR. The profile covers some 530,000 clones, with over 75% appearing a single time and roughly 3.2% taken by the ten largest. This specimen belongs to a study of blood T cell repertoires in COVID-19. Whole-study context: COVID-19 samples, acute and convalescent, were from the United States, Italy and Spain.

CDR3 length: 17 residues. V trimming: 2 bases; J trimming: 1 base; junction bases outside the gene matches: 6. The germline gives CDR1 MNHEY, CDR2 SMNVEV (reference sequence). V usage is TRBV27 and J usage is TRBJ2-3; TRBD2 matches 10 bases. Sequencing was carried out using peripheral blood. This TCR derives from a human donor in a cohort sampled during active COVID-19. CDR3 DNA sequence: TGTGCCAGCAGTTTACTAGGACTAGCGGACCGCACAGATACGCAGTATTTT. Translated: CASSLLGLADRTDTQYF.